The 9 T cell receptor beta chains below all came from one sample that was sequenced in a study of cytomegalovirus exposure and HLA in healthy donors. Researchers ran the PCR with 60 Vbeta and 13 Jbeta primers. This table comes from immunoSEQ multiplex PCR, and its TCRdb copy is limited to in-frame clones, with some not included. The table lists roughly 100,000 clones, about 13% of them singletons. The specimen was PBMCs. Receptors originate from a man aged 35 to 55 in good health and CMV-seropositive.

The CDR3 DNA sequence: TGTGCCAGCAGCGTCCGACTAGCGGACTCCTACAATGAGCAGTTCTTC. The encoded protein is CASSVRLADSYNEQFF. The chain joins TRBV9 to TRBJ2-1; 9 bases agree with TRBD2. CDR3 size: 16 residues. Germline CDR1 is SGDLS and CDR2 is YYNGEE. V dropped 2 bases and J dropped 0; count of bases not matched to a gene: 3.

This clone was seen more than once but under ten times. One junction end disagrees with the germline gene, perhaps due to a read error. The sample has other DNA sequences that encode this CDR3 too. The rearrangement joins TRBV29-1 to TRBJ1-2; D not certain. Germline CDR1 is SQVTM and CDR2 is ANQGSEA. The CDR3 contains 9 residues. The CDR3 DNA reads TGCAGCGCCGGAGGCGGCTACACCTTT. This sequence encodes CSAGGGYTF.

This clone was seen only a few times. The chain joins TRBV19 to TRBJ1-4; TRBD1 matches at 10 bases. The germline V gene has CDR1 LNHDA and CDR2 SQIVND (reference sequence). This CDR3 has 16 residues. The V segment lost 6 bases and the J segment 7 bases; nucleotides outside the gene matches: 11. The CDR3 loop is CASRDLLRQGAEKLFF. As DNA, the CDR3 is TGTGCCAGTAGAGATCTGCTTCGACAGGGGGCTGAAAAACTGTTTTTT.

This clone was seen only a few times. Distinct nucleotide sequences in the sample also encode this CDR3. CDR3 amino acids: CASSSSGSEQYF. The CDR3 region has the DNA TGTGCCAGCAGCTCCTCCGGGAGCGAGCAGTACTTC. The rearrangement joins TRBV11-2 to TRBJ2-7; weak D call: TRBD2 (6 bases). V was cut by 4 bases and J by 6 bases, with 10 bases left in between. This CDR3 region has 12 residues. Germline assignment: CDR1 SGHAT and CDR2 FQNNGV.

This clone has a handful of counts. The rearrangement links TRBV29-1 to TRBJ2-5, with D hard to call. The closer fit of TRBJ2-7 to the DNA end suggests the J call may be wrong. Germline CDR1 is SQVTM and CDR2 is ANQGSEA. CDR3 length: 13 amino acids. In DNA form, the CDR3 reads TGCAGCGCCCGCGGCGATAGCTCCTACGAGCAGTACTTC. Translated, it gives CSARGDSSYEQYF.

This clone was seen only a few times. CDR3 bases: TGTGCCAGCAGTCCGGGGGATCCCTCACCCCTCCACTTT. The encoded protein is CASSPGDPSPLHF. This chain uses TRBV6-4 with TRBJ1-6, with TRBD1 as a possible D gene (5 bases). The germline CDR1 and CDR2 sequences are MRHNA and SNTAGT. CDR3 length: 13 amino acids. Trimming removed 5 bases at V and 10 bases at J, with 12 bases between.

In this sample, this clone turned up a few times. V gene TRBV11-2 combines with J gene TRBJ2-1; 10 nucleotides match TRBD2. Germline V gene sequence: CDR1 SGHAT, CDR2 FQNNGV. The CDR3 spans 17 residues. The V gene end was trimmed by 1 base and the J gene end by 7 bases; junction bases not matched to a gene: 10. CDR3 loop: CASSLVLLAGVVNEQFF. Written as DNA, the CDR3 is TGTGCCAGCAGCTTAGTCCTCCTAGCGGGAGTTGTGAATGAGCAGTTCTTC.

This clone appeared a few times. The V call is TRBV6-4, the J call TRBJ2-7; D perhaps matches TRBD1 (6 bases). The germline CDR1 and CDR2 sequences are MRHNA and SNTAGT. CDR3 size: 14 residues. With 9 bases removed from V and 9 bases from J, the gap between germline ends came to 24 bases. For the CDR3, the DNA is TGTGCCAGGGTTTGGACAGTTGTAGGGTTGGGGCAGTACTTC. Amino acid sequence: CARVWTVVGLGQYF.

V usage is TRBV5-1 and J usage is TRBJ1-1; D may be TRBD1 (5 bases). Germline V gives CDR1 SGHRS, CDR2 YFSETQ. V gave up 1 base and J gave up 2 bases, with 9 bases separating them. This CDR3 region has 14 residues. CDR3 nucleotides: TGCGCCAGCAGCTTGCAGGGAGGAAACACTGAAGCTTTCTTT. It codes for CASSLQGGNTEAFF.